Listed here are 15 T cell receptor beta chains from one sample, sequenced in a study of cytotoxic CD8 clonotypes in ibrutinib-treated CLL. Profiling relied on immunoSEQ multiplex PCR, and the TCRdb table lists in-frame clones only, not all of them. Among about 330,000 clones, over 55% were seen once, and the ten largest hold just under 6.5%. The sequences come from PBMCs, collected after 36 months of ibrutinib treatment. The origin of the receptors is a human donor with chronic lymphocytic leukemia.

The chain uses TRBV28 and TRBJ2-1; no clear D. There are 11 residues in the CDR3. Germline-derived CDR1 and CDR2 are MDHEN and SYDVKM. V lost 5 bases and J 8 bases, leaving 7 bases between the germline ends. CDR3 sequence reads: CASSPLYEQFF. The CDR3, as DNA: TGTGCCAGCAGTCCCCTCTATGAGCAGTTCTTC. Supplemented by reference TRBV28 and TRBJ2-1, the full variable domain reads DVKVTQSSRYLVKRTGEKVFLECVQDMDHENMFWYRQDPGLGLRLIYFSYDVKMKEKGDIPEGYSVSREKKERFSLILESASTNQTSMYLCASSPLYEQFFGPGTRLTVL.

A word on this clone: This specimen includes other DNA sequences encoding the same CDR3. DNA of the CDR3: TGCAGCGTCGAGGTGGCAAACACTGAAGCTTTCTTT. Translated, it gives CSVEVANTEAFF. This chain links TRBV29-1 with TRBJ1-1, with D unclear. The CDR3 is 12 amino acids. V lost 6 bases to trimming and J lost 2 bases, with 10 bases between them. The germline V gene encodes CDR1 SQVTM and CDR2 ANQGSEA.

The rearrangement links TRBV27 to TRBJ1-2; 7 bases are a match to TRBD1. After removal of 7 bases from V and 6 bases from J, the junction contained 11 bases not matched to a gene. The CDR3 extends over 14 amino acids. From germline, CDR1 is MNHEY and CDR2 SMNVEV (reference sequence). CDR3 loop: CASNRRGQKDGYTF. The CDR3 DNA reads as TGTGCCAGCAACAGGAGGGGACAGAAAGATGGCTACACCTTC.

The V gene is TRBV7-2, the J gene TRBJ2-1; the match to TRBD1 covers 7 bases. CDR1 and CDR2 (germline): SGHTA, FQGNSA. The junction had 9 bases not matched to a gene; V was cut back by 5 bases and J by 2 bases. The CDR3 extends over 16 amino acids. The CDR3 DNA is TGTGCCAGCAGCCGAGACTGGGACAGAACCTACAATGAGCAGTTCTTC. This translates into CASSRDWDRTYNEQFF. The full variable domain, in which reference TRBV7-2 and TRBJ2-1 provide the parts outside the CDR3, is GAGVSQSPSNKVTEKGKDVELRCDPISGHTALYWYRQSLGQGLEFLIYFQGNSAPDKSGLPSDRFSAERTGGSVSTLTIQRTQQEDSAVYLCASSRDWDRTYNEQFFGPGTRLTVL.

The V call is TRBV7-9, the J call TRBJ1-4; 7 nucleotides align to TRBD1. The germline CDR1 and CDR2 sequences are SEHNR and FQNEAQ (reference sequence). CDR3 length equals 15 residues. The ends lost 7 bases at V and 4 bases at J; junction bases unmatched: 9. Here the CDR3 reads CASTLSGQLNEKLFF. The DNA of the CDR3 is TGTGCCAGCACCCTCTCGGGACAGCTTAATGAAAAACTGTTTTTT.

This clone was recorded only once. The chain carries TRBV18 and TRBJ2-5; 10 nucleotides line up with TRBD1. V gave up 0 bases and J gave up 5 bases; unmatched junction bases: 12. Germline assignment: CDR1 KGHSH and CDR2 LQKENI. The CDR3 runs 18 residues. The CDR3 sequence is CASSPPDWRTGGRETQYF. The DNA for the CDR3 is TGTGCCAGCTCACCACCGGATTGGAGGACAGGGGGGCGGGAGACCCAGTACTTC.

V gene TRBV9 combines with J gene TRBJ1-1; D is ambiguous. The CDR3 length is 14 residues. CDR1 SGDLS and CDR2 YYNGEE come from the germline V gene. V was shortened by 0 bases and J by 6 bases, with 12 bases between the two germline ends. The CDR3 loop reads CASSVAPSNSEAFF. For the CDR3, the DNA is TGTGCCAGCAGCGTAGCTCCATCGAATTCTGAAGCTTTCTTT.

The DNA for the CDR3 is TGTGCCACCAGGCTATCTACAGGAGCCGTTAACTATGGCTACACCTTC. Protein: CATRLSTGAVNYGYTF. The rearrangement joins TRBV15 to TRBJ1-2; possibly TRBD1 for D (5 bases). V was clipped by 6 bases and J by 1 base, with 18 bases between them. Germline loops: CDR1 LNHNV, CDR2 YYDKDF (reference sequence). This CDR3 is 16 amino acids long.

The rearrangement joins TRBV5-1 to TRBJ2-3, with TRBD1 as a possible D gene (6 bases). Germline values: CDR1 SGHRS, CDR2 YFSETQ. This CDR3 is 17 amino acids long. V lost 0 bases and J lost 3, with 17 bases in between. The CDR3 region is CASSLAPSQGRTDTQYF. The DNA of the CDR3 is TGCGCCAGCAGCTTGGCCCCTAGTCAGGGGAGAACAGATACGCAGTATTTT.

The CDR3 is CSVVWGGPGETQYF. The CDR3, as DNA: TGCAGCGTAGTTTGGGGGGGGCCGGGTGAGACCCAGTACTTC. V is TRBV29-1 and J is TRBJ2-5, with D maybe TRBD2 (7 bases). The CDR3 sequence is 14 residues long. V was pared by 6 bases and J by 5 bases, with 19 bases between. CDR1 and CDR2 (germline): SQVTM, ANQGSEA.

The chain joins TRBV5-1 to TRBJ2-1; 15 bases are shared with TRBD2. The germline V gene encodes CDR1 SGHRS and CDR2 YFSETQ. Trimming took 3 bases from V and 0 from J; bases not matched to a gene: 7. The CDR3 covers 19 residues. The CDR3 is CASSSAQGLAGGSYNEQFF. The CDR3 bases are TGCGCCAGCAGCTCGGCCCAGGGACTAGCGGGAGGCTCCTACAATGAGCAGTTCTTC.

The chain is built from TRBV7-3 and TRBJ2-1; TRBD2 aligns across 8 bases. Germline values: CDR1 SGHTA, CDR2 FQGTGA. This CDR3 contains 18 residues. Losses at the gene ends were 2 bases for V and 6 bases for J; bases not matched to a gene: 15. This chain's CDR3 is CASSLVPLDYAGGNEQFF. CDR3 coding DNA: TGTGCCAGCAGCTTAGTACCCCTAGACTATGCGGGGGGCAATGAGCAGTTCTTC.

This rearrangement joins TRBV20-1 to TRBJ2-7, with D unresolved. Germline V gene sequence: CDR1 DFQATT, CDR2 SNEGSKA (reference sequence). CDR3 length: 11 residues. CDR3 sequence: CSAPDVYEQYF. CDR3 in DNA: TGCAGCGCGCCTGACGTTTACGAGCAGTACTTC.

The genes are TRBV6-6 and TRBJ2-3; tentatively, D is TRBD1 or TRBD2 (5 bases each). The CDR3 length is 14 residues. Trimming took off 11 bases at V and 0 bases at J, with 15 bases between the two ends. Germline CDR1 is MNHNY and CDR2 is SVGAGI (reference sequence). CDR3 coding DNA: TGTGCCTGTGAACGGGACGCCAGCACAGATACGCAGTATTTT. It codes for CACERDASTDTQYF.

The CDR3 coding sequence is TGTGCCATCAGCGACAGGGGCGGGGAGCTGTTTTTT. Protein product: CAISDRGGELFF. The gene calls are TRBV10-3 and TRBJ2-2; 8 bases align to TRBD1. The CDR3 loop spans 12 amino acids. The V segment lost 6 bases and the J segment 7 bases; nucleotides outside the gene matches: 1. CDR1 and CDR2 from the germline V gene are ENHRY and SYGVKD.